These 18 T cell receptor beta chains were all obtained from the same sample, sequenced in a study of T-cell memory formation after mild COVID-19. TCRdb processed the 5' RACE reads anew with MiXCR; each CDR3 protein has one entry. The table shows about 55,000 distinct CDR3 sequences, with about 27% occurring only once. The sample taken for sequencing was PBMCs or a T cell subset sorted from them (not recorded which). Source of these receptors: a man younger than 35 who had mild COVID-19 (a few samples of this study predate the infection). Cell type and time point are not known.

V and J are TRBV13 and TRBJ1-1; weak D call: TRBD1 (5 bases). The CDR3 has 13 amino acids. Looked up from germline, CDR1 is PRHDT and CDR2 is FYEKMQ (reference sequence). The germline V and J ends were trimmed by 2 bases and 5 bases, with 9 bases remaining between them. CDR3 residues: CASSLFQGTEAFF. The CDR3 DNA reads TGTGCCAGCAGCTTATTTCAGGGAACTGAAGCTTTCTTT.

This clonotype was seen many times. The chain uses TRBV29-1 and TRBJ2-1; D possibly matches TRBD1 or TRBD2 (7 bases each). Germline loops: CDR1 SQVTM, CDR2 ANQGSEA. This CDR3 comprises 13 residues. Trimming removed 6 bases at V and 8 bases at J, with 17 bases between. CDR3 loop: CSVWGQGGDEQFF. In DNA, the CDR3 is TGCAGCGTCTGGGGGCAGGGGGGGGATGAGCAGTTCTTC.

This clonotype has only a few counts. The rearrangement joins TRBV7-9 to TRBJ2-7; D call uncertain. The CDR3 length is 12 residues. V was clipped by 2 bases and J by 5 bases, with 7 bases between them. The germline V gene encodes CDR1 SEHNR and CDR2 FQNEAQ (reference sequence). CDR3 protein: CASSLQADEQYF. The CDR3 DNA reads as TGTGCCAGCAGCTTACAGGCTGACGAGCAGTACTTC.

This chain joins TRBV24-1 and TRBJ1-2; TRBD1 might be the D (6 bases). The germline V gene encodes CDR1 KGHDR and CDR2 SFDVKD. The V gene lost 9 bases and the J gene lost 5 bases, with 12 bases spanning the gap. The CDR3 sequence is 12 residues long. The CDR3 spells CATQGLGYGYTF. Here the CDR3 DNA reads TGTGCCACCCAGGGGCTTGGTTATGGCTACACCTTC.

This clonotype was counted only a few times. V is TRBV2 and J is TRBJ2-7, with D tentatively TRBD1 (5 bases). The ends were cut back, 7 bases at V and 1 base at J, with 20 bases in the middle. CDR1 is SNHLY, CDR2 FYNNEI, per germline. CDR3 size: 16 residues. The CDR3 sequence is CASTERGYDISYEQYV. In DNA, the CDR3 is TGTGCCAGCACCGAAAGGGGATATGACATTTCCTACGAGCAGTACGTC.

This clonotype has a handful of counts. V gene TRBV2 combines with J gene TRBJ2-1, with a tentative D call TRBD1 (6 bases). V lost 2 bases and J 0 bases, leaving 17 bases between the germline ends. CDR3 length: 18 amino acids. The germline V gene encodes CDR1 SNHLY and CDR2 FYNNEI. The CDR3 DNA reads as TGTGCCAGCAGTGAAACGGTGATACAGGGCAGCTCCTACAATGAGCAGTTCTTC. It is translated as CASSETVIQGSSYNEQFF.

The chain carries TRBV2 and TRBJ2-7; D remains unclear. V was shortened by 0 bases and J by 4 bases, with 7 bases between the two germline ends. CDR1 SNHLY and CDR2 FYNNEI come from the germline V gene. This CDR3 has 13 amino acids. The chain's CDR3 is CASSEAPSYEQYF. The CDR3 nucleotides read TGTGCCAGCAGTGAAGCGCCATCATACGAGCAGTACTTC. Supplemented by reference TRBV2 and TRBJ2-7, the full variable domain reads EPEVTQTPSHQVTQMGQEVILRCVPISNHLYFYWYRQILGQKVEFLVSFYNNEISEKSEIFDDQFSVERPDGSNFTLKIRSTKLEDSAMYFCASSEAPSYEQYFGPGTRLTVT.

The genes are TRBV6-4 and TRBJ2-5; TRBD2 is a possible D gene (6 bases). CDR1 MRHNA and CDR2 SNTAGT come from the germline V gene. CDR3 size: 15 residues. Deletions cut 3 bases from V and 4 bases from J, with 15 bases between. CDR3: CASSETSGGGETQYF. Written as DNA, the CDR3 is TGTGCCAGCAGTGAGACATCTGGGGGAGGAGAGACCCAGTACTTC.

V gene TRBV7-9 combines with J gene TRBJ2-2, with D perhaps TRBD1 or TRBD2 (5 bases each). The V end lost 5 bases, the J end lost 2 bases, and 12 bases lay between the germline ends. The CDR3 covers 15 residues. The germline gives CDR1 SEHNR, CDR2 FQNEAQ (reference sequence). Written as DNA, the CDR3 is TGTGCCAGCAGCGCCGGGACCTCTAACACCGGGGAGCTGTTTTTT. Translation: CASSAGTSNTGELFF.

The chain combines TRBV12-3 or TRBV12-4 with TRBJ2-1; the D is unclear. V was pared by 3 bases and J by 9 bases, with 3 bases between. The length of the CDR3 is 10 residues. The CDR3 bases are TGTGCCAGCAGTTTTGGTGAGCAGTTCTTC. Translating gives CASSFGEQFF.

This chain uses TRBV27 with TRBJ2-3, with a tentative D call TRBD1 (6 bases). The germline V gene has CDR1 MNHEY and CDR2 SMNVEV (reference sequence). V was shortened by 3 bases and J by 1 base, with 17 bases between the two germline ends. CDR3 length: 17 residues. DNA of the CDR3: TGTGCCAGCAGTTTGAGACAGGCCCTATTGGGCACAGATACGCAGTATTTT. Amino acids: CASSLRQALLGTDTQYF.

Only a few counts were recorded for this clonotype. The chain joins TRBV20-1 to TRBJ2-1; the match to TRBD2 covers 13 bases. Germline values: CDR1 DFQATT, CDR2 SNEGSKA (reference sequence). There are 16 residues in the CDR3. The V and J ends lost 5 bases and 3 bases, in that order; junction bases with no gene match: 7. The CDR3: CSAATSGGSDYNEQFF. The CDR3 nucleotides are TGCAGTGCTGCGACTAGCGGGGGGTCCGACTACAATGAGCAGTTCTTC.

The CDR3 DNA is TGCGCCAGCAGCTCAGAAACTGAAGCTTTCTTT. This encodes CASSSETEAFF. The chain combines TRBV5-1 with TRBJ1-1; D unclear. This CDR3 spans 11 amino acids. Trimming took 3 bases from V and 5 from J, leaving 5 bases between them. Per the germline V gene, CDR1 is SGHRS and CDR2 is YFSETQ.

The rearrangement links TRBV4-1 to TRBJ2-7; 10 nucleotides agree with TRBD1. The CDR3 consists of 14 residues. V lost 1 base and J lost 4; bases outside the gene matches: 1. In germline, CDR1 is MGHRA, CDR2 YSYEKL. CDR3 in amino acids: CASSQVDRGYEQYF. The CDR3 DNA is TGCGCCAGCAGCCAAGTGGACAGGGGGTACGAGCAGTACTTC.

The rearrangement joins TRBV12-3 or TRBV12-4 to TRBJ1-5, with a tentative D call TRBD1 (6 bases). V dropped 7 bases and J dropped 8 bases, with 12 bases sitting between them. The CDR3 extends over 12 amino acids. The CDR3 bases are TGTGCCAGCACCACAGGGTATGAGCCCCAGCATTTT. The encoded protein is CASTTGYEPQHF.

As DNA, the CDR3 is TGCGCCAGCAGCCAAGTGACGGGATCCTACGAGCAGTACTTC. Translation gives CASSQVTGSYEQYF. The chain couples TRBV4-3 to TRBJ2-7, with a possible D match to TRBD2 (5 bases). This CDR3 contains 14 residues. V gave up 1 base and J gave up 1 base, with 8 bases separating them. The V gene's germline CDR1 is LGHNA and CDR2 YSLEER.

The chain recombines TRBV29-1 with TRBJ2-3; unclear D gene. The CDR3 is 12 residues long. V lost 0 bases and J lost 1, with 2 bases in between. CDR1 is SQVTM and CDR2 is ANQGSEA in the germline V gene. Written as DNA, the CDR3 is TGCAGCGTTGAAGAGCGCACAGATACGCAGTATTTT. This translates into CSVEERTDTQYF.

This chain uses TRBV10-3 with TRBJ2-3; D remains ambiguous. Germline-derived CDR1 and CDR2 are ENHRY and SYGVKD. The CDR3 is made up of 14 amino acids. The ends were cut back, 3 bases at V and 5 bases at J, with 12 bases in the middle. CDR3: CAISDVGGGDTQYF. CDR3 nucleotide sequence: TGTGCCATCAGTGATGTGGGTGGCGGAGATACGCAGTATTTT.